One and the same sample provided the 13 T cell receptor beta chains below, sequenced in a study of blood T cell repertoires in COVID-19 (dated by TCRdb to about 2020). The library came from the immunoSEQ multiplex PCR assay. Here the immuneACCESS table is served through TCRdb, limited to in-frame sequences with V and J called. Missing clones are a known gap in these copies; in checked studies unresolved V genes cover under half, and the rest lacks a known reason. Counted in this sample were roughly 340,000 clones; 85% to 90% of them appeared once. Roughly 1% of the sample is in the top ten clones. Input material: PBMCs or T cells enriched from blood (not recorded which). The receptors were gathered from a man aged 18 to 30 who had recovered from COVID-19.

The V gene is TRBV5-1, the J gene TRBJ1-6, with 8 positions matching TRBD1. V shed 4 bases, J shed 7 bases, and the junction held 7 bases outside the gene matches. Germline-derived CDR1 and CDR2 are SGHRS and YFSETQ. This CDR3 is 15 amino acids long. The CDR3 nucleotides are TGCGCCAGCAGCCCAGGACAGGGTGGAAATTCACCCCTCCACTTT. It encodes CASSPGQGGNSPLHF.

CDR3 coding DNA: TGTGCCAGCAGTGAAGAAACATATACCCAACCAGATACGCAGTATTTT. This translates into CASSEETYTQPDTQYF. This chain joins TRBV2 and TRBJ2-3; no clear D gene. Between the trimmed V and J ends, which lost 1 base and 4 bases, there was a span of 15 bases. This CDR3 is 16 amino acids long. Germline V gene data show CDR1 as SNHLY and CDR2 as FYNNEI. The whole variable domain, filled in from reference TRBV2 and TRBJ2-3, reads EPEVTQTPSHQVTQMGQEVILRCVPISNHLYFYWYRQILGQKVEFLVSFYNNEISEKSEIFDDQFSVERPDGSNFTLKIRSTKLEDSAMYFCASSEETYTQPDTQYFGPGTRLTVL.

This chain connects TRBV12-3 or TRBV12-4 to TRBJ1-1; D may be TRBD1 (6 bases). CDR3 size: 13 residues. The V and J ends lost 5 bases and 5 bases respectively, with 12 bases between them. The CDR3 nucleotides are TGTGCCAGCAGTCGTACAGGGATAACTGAAGCTTTCTTT. It specifies CASSRTGITEAFF.

The V and J genes are TRBV6-5 and TRBJ1-1, with TRBD1 as a possible D gene (6 bases). The CDR3 spans 14 residues. Germline V gene data show CDR1 as MNHEY and CDR2 as SVGAGI. V lost 6 bases and J lost 8, with 19 bases in between. This chain's CDR3 is CASSNRIDRLEAFF. CDR3 coding DNA: TGTGCCAGCAGCAATAGGATCGACAGGTTAGAAGCTTTCTTT.

For this clone: The sample contains more than one DNA sequence encoding this CDR3. V usage is TRBV28 and J usage is TRBJ1-4; TRBD1 aligns across 9 bases. V trimming: 6 bases; J trimming: 8 bases; junction bases outside the gene matches: 7. Germline V lookup: CDR1 MDHEN, CDR2 SYDVKM. The CDR3 sequence is 14 residues long. The CDR3 here is CASSLTGGGEKLFF. DNA of the CDR3: TGTGCCAGCAGCCTGACAGGGGGTGGCGAAAAACTGTTTTTT.

The chain is built from TRBV5-1 and TRBJ2-1; 9 positions match TRBD2. Trimming removed 1 base from V and 9 bases from J; junction bases left unmatched: 11. The CDR3 contains 16 residues. CDR1 is SGHRS, CDR2 YFSETQ, per germline. The CDR3 spells CASSLTPGLAGAEQFF. CDR3 bases: TGCGCCAGCAGCTTGACACCGGGACTAGCTGGGGCTGAGCAGTTCTTC.

The rearrangement uses TRBV2 and TRBJ1-2, with a tentative D call TRBD1 (5 bases). V dropped 2 bases and J dropped 7 bases, with 14 bases sitting between them. CDR1 and CDR2 from the germline V gene are SNHLY and FYNNEI. This CDR3 contains 14 residues. The CDR3 sequence is CASSEIRAQGGYTF. The CDR3 region has the DNA TGTGCCAGCAGTGAAATAAGGGCGCAGGGTGGCTACACCTTC.

The CDR3 DNA is TGTGCCAGCAGTTTCCGACAGGGTGAGGCCTACGAGCAGTACTTC. Its translation is CASSFRQGEAYEQYF. This chain connects TRBV6-5 to TRBJ2-7; 7 nucleotides match TRBD1. CDR1 is MNHEY and CDR2 is SVGAGI in the germline V gene. Germline trimming cut 4 bases from V and 2 bases from J; bases unmatched to any gene: 8. The CDR3 runs 15 residues.

The CDR3 here is CAISGGTGVYEQYF. CDR3 nucleotides: TGTGCCATCAGTGGCGGTACAGGCGTATACGAGCAGTACTTC. J is TRBJ2-7 and V is TRBV10-3; D possibly corresponds to TRBD1 (5 bases). The CDR3 contains 14 residues. Germline CDR1 reads ENHRY; CDR2 reads SYGVKD. V lost 4 bases and J lost 4, with 14 bases in between.

There are many counts of this clone. This rearrangement joins TRBV6-4 to TRBJ2-3, with D possibly TRBD2 on 5 matching bases. The ends were cut back, 6 bases at V and 4 bases at J, with 14 bases in the middle. Germline assignment: CDR1 MRHNA and CDR2 SNTAGT. The CDR3 loop spans 14 amino acids. The DNA of the CDR3 is TGTGCCAGCAGCCCTAAGGAGGAGGCAGATACGCAGTATTTT. Protein product: CASSPKEEADTQYF.

V is TRBV6-5 and J is TRBJ2-1, with D possibly TRBD2 on 6 matching bases. CDR3 length: 15 amino acids. V lost 1 base to trimming and J lost 0 bases, with 7 bases between them. In germline, CDR1 is MNHEY, CDR2 SVGAGI. The CDR3 sequence: CASSYYGGSYNEQFF. DNA for the CDR3: TGTGCCAGCAGTTACTACGGGGGCTCCTACAATGAGCAGTTCTTC.

Turning to this clone: The same CDR3 is also encoded by other DNA sequences in this sample. This sequence joins TRBV6-4 and TRBJ1-5; possibly TRBD1 for D (5 bases). Trimming took off 3 bases at V and 2 bases at J, with 8 bases between the two ends. Germline loops: CDR1 MRHNA, CDR2 SNTAGT. This CDR3 contains 14 residues. CDR3 in DNA: TGTGCCAGCAGTGAGCAGGGCGGCAATCAGCCCCAGCATTTT. Amino acids: CASSEQGGNQPQHF.

The CDR3 is CATSPHGTASNQPQHF. CDR3 nucleotides: TGTGCCACCAGCCCTCACGGGACAGCTAGCAATCAGCCCCAGCATTTT. The chain has TRBV15 and TRBJ1-5; 7 nucleotides agree with TRBD1. The V and J ends lost 5 bases and 0 bases, in that order; junction bases with no gene match: 7. The CDR3 totals 16 residues. Germline V gene sequence: CDR1 LNHNV, CDR2 YYDKDF (reference sequence).